This TCR beta chain was identified during a study of CD8 T cells in ankylosing spondylitis. This clonotype was seen repeatedly, ten times or more. Its cognate antigen is unknown. TCRdb re-called the 5' RACE reads with MiXCR, one entry per CDR3 protein. Of about 210,000 distinct CDR3 sequences in the sample, around 8% were seen once. Points from the study as a whole: Disease-linked clones, CD8+, were relatively rare in peripheral blood.

The CDR3 has 14 amino acids. The V end was cut by 1 base, the J end by 4 bases, with 8 bases between. The rearrangement joins TRBV12-3 or TRBV12-4 to TRBJ2-1; a weak D match, TRBD1 (5 bases). The sequencing input was blood, either unsorted or a sorted T cell fraction (not recorded which). The TCR originated in a female donor with ankylosing spondylitis or in good health (not recorded which). The CDR3 is CASSLDRQYNEQFF. CDR3 coding DNA: TGTGCCAGCAGTTTAGACCGACAGTACAATGAGCAGTTCTTC.